Following are 23 T cell receptor beta chains from one sample sequenced in a study of shared clonotypes between healthy human individuals. Produced via immunoSEQ multiplex PCR; TCRdb's table is partial and in-frame only. The sample carries about 1 million clones, approximately 72% recorded once. The sample consisted of memory CD4+ T cells sorted from blood. Subset defined: CD45RA-negative fraction. The receptors come from a man between 18 and 29 years old in good health.

The CDR3 DNA follows: TGTGCCACCGCCAGAGGATCCTATAATTCACCCCTCCACTTT. Translated, it gives CATARGSYNSPLHF. The chain is built from TRBV5-4 and TRBJ1-6; no reliable D call. Trimming removed 9 bases at V and 1 base at J, with 11 bases between. The CDR3 is 14 amino acids. Per germline, CDR1 SGHNT and CDR2 YYREEE (reference sequence).

The CDR3 protein is CASRDSFYEQYF. In DNA, the CDR3 is TGTGCCAGCAGGGACAGCTTCTACGAGCAGTACTTC. The chain recombines TRBV6-5 with TRBJ2-7; D might be TRBD1 (6 bases). The CDR3 spans 12 residues. The germline gives CDR1 MNHEY, CDR2 SVGAGI. Trimming removed 6 bases from V and 3 bases from J, with 9 bases in between.

This clone was observed once. The chain couples TRBV7-2 to TRBJ2-5; 12 positions match TRBD2. The germline CDR1 and CDR2 sequences are SGHTA and FQGNSA. V gave up 5 bases and J gave up 5 bases; unmatched junction bases: 6. The CDR3 spans 15 residues. The CDR3 is CASSRGLAGWETQYF. CDR3 sequence (DNA): TGTGCCAGCAGCCGAGGACTAGCGGGATGGGAGACCCAGTACTTC.

This clone has only a few counts. The J gene is TRBJ2-3, the V gene TRBV5-1; 9 bases match TRBD2. The CDR3 covers 16 residues. V lost 0 bases and J lost 2; bases outside the gene matches: 4. Germline CDR1 SGHRS, CDR2 YFSETQ. The CDR3 DNA reads as TGCGCCAGCAGCTTGGTGACTAGCGGACCCACAGATACGCAGTATTTT. Amino acid sequence: CASSLVTSGPTDTQYF.

J is TRBJ2-3 and V is TRBV7-9, with D perhaps matching TRBD2 (5 bases). Germline CDR1 reads SEHNR; CDR2 reads FQNEAQ (reference sequence). The CDR3 runs 15 residues. V lost 1 base and J 2 bases, leaving 10 bases between the germline ends. CDR3 in DNA: TGTGCCAGCAGCTTAGTGGCGGGTAACACAGATACGCAGTATTTT. Its translation: CASSLVAGNTDTQYF.

Points on this clone: This sample includes further DNA sequences coding for the same CDR3. DNA of the CDR3: TGTGCCAGCTCACCAACCAGCGGCCAAGAGACCCAGTACTTC. Protein: CASSPTSGQETQYF. The chain joins TRBV18 to TRBJ2-5, with D tentatively TRBD2 (5 bases). This CDR3 comprises 14 residues. V shed 2 bases and J shed 1 base, with 8 bases lying between them. The germline V gene has CDR1 KGHSH and CDR2 LQKENI. Full variable domain (rest looked up from reference TRBV18 and TRBJ2-5): NAGVMQNPRHLVRRRGQEARLRCSPMKGHSHVYWYRQLPEEGLKFMVYLQKENIIDESGMPKERFSAEFPKEGPSILRIQQVVRGDSAAYFCASSPTSGQETQYFGPGTRLLVL.

The chain couples TRBV2 to TRBJ2-5; tentative D call: TRBD2 (7 bases). There are 17 residues in the CDR3. Trimming removed 5 bases at V and 4 bases at J, with 23 bases between. Germline loops: CDR1 SNHLY, CDR2 FYNNEI. CDR3 amino acids: CASSRNRGAGEGETQYF. In nucleotides, the CDR3 is TGTGCCAGCAGTCGTAATAGGGGGGCGGGAGAAGGAGAGACCCAGTACTTC. The full variable domain, its missing parts supplied by reference TRBV2 and TRBJ2-5, is EPEVTQTPSHQVTQMGQEVILRCVPISNHLYFYWYRQILGQKVEFLVSFYNNEISEKSEIFDDQFSVERPDGSNFTLKIRSTKLEDSAMYFCASSRNRGAGEGETQYFGPGTRLLVL.

Worth noting for this clone: In the same sample, other DNA sequences code for this CDR3. This chain uses TRBV13 with TRBJ2-7, with 10 positions matching TRBD1. Germline V gene sequence: CDR1 PRHDT, CDR2 FYEKMQ (reference sequence). This CDR3 region has 15 residues. V lost 2 bases and J lost 4; bases outside the gene matches: 5. The CDR3 reads CASSLRGTGAYEQYF. The CDR3 nucleotides read TGTGCCAGCAGCTTACGAGGGACAGGGGCGTACGAGCAGTACTTC.

Worth noting for this clone: Germline and junction disagree at one end, which may indicate a read error. The chain couples TRBV20-1 to TRBJ2-3, with 9 bases identical to TRBD2. Germline loops: CDR1 DFQATT, CDR2 SNEGSKA (reference sequence). CDR3 size: 11 residues. In nucleotides, the CDR3 is TGCAGTGCTAGTGGCGGGACTAGCCAGGCGTTT. Residues: CSASGGTSQAF.

Turning to this clone: A single base is all that separates this from a far larger clone, so a read error is likely. The chain links TRBV27 to TRBJ1-2; 9 bases are a match to TRBD1. Germline CDR1 and CDR2: MNHEY and SMNVEV (reference sequence). The CDR3 extends over 13 amino acids. CDR3 DNA: TGTGCCAGCAGCTGGGGACAGGGAGGGGGCTACATCTTC. Translation gives CASSWGQGGGYIF.

The chain has TRBV11-3 and TRBJ1-1; 7 bases match TRBD1. There are 16 residues in the CDR3. Germline V gene lookup returns CDR1 SGHNT and CDR2 YENEEA. After removal of 5 bases from V and 5 bases from J, the junction contained 14 bases not matched to a gene. CDR3 in amino acids: CASSPSKGGGLTEAFF. CDR3 DNA: TGTGCCAGCAGCCCATCCAAAGGGGGCGGGCTAACTGAAGCTTTCTTT.

This clone was found a few times. The genes are TRBV5-1 and TRBJ2-4; D is perhaps TRBD1 or TRBD2 (5 bases each). The CDR3 has 14 residues. Germline assignment: CDR1 SGHRS and CDR2 YFSETQ. V lost 2 bases and J 11 bases, leaving 17 bases between the germline ends. The CDR3 protein is CASSFKPRDPFQYF. The CDR3 region has the DNA TGCGCCAGCAGCTTTAAACCCCGGGACCCATTTCAGTACTTC.

This clone was seen only once. The chain joins TRBV18 to TRBJ1-4; the D gene is possibly TRBD1 (6 bases). Germline V gives CDR1 KGHSH, CDR2 LQKENI. The CDR3 has 14 amino acids. V was cut by 4 bases and J by 8 bases, with 14 bases left in between. The CDR3 DNA is TGTGCCAGCTCACTGTTGGGGGCCGACGAAAAACTGTTTTTT. It translates to CASSLLGADEKLFF.

This clone has a single count. The chain has TRBV19 and TRBJ1-2; 8 positions match TRBD1. V gave up 3 bases and J gave up 1 base; unmatched junction bases: 4. Germline assignment: CDR1 LNHDA and CDR2 SQIVND (reference sequence). The CDR3 has 15 amino acids. CDR3 sequence reads: CASSIGQGSNYGYTF. The CDR3 bases are TGTGCCAGTAGTATCGGACAGGGAAGTAACTATGGCTACACCTTC.

This rearrangement joins TRBV7-9 to TRBJ1-2, with unresolved D. Trimming pared 5 bases from V and 7 bases from J, leaving 14 bases between. Germline V CDR1 and CDR2: SEHNR, FQNEAQ (reference sequence). The CDR3 loop spans 13 amino acids. CDR3 bases: TGTGCCAGCAGCCCGACGTCTGGAAGTGGCTACACCTTC. Translating gives CASSPTSGSGYTF. The entire variable domain, with the rest obtained from reference TRBV7-9 and TRBJ1-2, is as follows: DTGVSQNPRHKITKRGQNVTFRCDPISEHNRLYWYRQTLGQGPEFLTYFQNEAQLEKSRLLSDRFSAERPKGSFSTLEIQRTEQGDSAMYLCASSPTSGSGYTFGSGTRLTVV.

The chain recombines TRBV5-4 with TRBJ2-5; 12 positions match TRBD1. CDR1 SGHNT and CDR2 YYREEE come from the germline V gene (reference sequence). Trimming removed 4 bases from V and 5 bases from J; junction bases left unmatched: 3. This CDR3 comprises 14 residues. The CDR3 here is CASSRDRGLETQYF. CDR3 DNA: TGTGCCAGCAGCCGGGACAGGGGGCTGGAGACCCAGTACTTC.

The chain combines TRBV28 with TRBJ1-4; D is perhaps TRBD1 (5 bases). Germline V gene lookup returns CDR1 MDHEN and CDR2 SYDVKM. This CDR3 comprises 13 residues. The ends were cut back, 3 bases at V and 6 bases at J, with 8 bases in the middle. The CDR3 region is CASSLGTHEKLFF. In DNA form, the CDR3 reads TGTGCCAGCAGTTTGGGGACCCATGAAAAACTGTTTTTT.

The chain is built from TRBV29-1 and TRBJ2-2; TRBD1 aligns across 8 bases. J was trimmed by 2 bases and V by 7 bases; bases with no gene match: 6. The CDR3 length is 14 residues. The germline V gene has CDR1 SQVTM and CDR2 ANQGSEA. CDR3 residues: CSADRGGNTGELFF. The CDR3 nucleotides read TGCAGCGCCGACAGGGGCGGAAACACCGGGGAGCTGTTTTTT.

V is TRBV2 and J is TRBJ2-4, with D perhaps matching TRBD1 (6 bases). CDR1 is SNHLY, CDR2 FYNNEI, per germline. The CDR3 covers 17 residues. V lost 2 bases to trimming and J lost 7 bases, with 21 bases between them. The CDR3 bases are TGTGCCAGCAGTGAATGGCAGGGGCCCTGGCTGCGCAACATTCAGTACTTC. It encodes CASSEWQGPWLRNIQYF.

The chain joins TRBV7-2 to TRBJ1-5; possibly TRBD1 for D (6 bases). The ends were cut back, 1 base at V and 1 base at J, with 14 bases in the middle. The CDR3 contains 17 residues. Germline V lookup: CDR1 SGHTA, CDR2 FQGNSA. The DNA for the CDR3 is TGTGCCAGCAGCTTAGTTGGTACAGGGTGGAGCAATCAGCCCCAGCATTTT. Protein product: CASSLVGTGWSNQPQHF.

This chain connects TRBV2 to TRBJ1-6; perhaps TRBD1 as D (5 bases). V lost 4 bases, J lost 10 bases, and 14 bases lay in between. The CDR3 runs to 14 residues. CDR1 is SNHLY, CDR2 FYNNEI, per germline. As DNA, the CDR3 is TGTGCCAGCAGTGTAGTGGCAGGGCGATCACCCCTCCACTTT. Protein product: CASSVVAGRSPLHF. Supplemented by reference TRBV2 and TRBJ1-6, the full variable domain reads EPEVTQTPSHQVTQMGQEVILRCVPISNHLYFYWYRQILGQKVEFLVSFYNNEISEKSEIFDDQFSVERPDGSNFTLKIRSTKLEDSAMYFCASSVVAGRSPLHFGNGTRLTVT.

The rearrangement uses TRBV5-3 and TRBJ2-5; D may be TRBD1 (6 bases). TRBV5-3 is labeled an ORF, and its function is uncertain. V was cut by 10 bases and J by 0 bases, with 13 bases left in between. This CDR3 has 13 residues. CDR3 sequence reads: CAGRDKNQETQYF. CDR3 nucleotide sequence: TGTGCCGGCCGGGACAAAAACCAAGAGACCCAGTACTTC.

The rearrangement uses TRBV9 and TRBJ2-2, with D perhaps given as TRBD1 or TRBD2 (6 bases each). Germline V CDR1 and CDR2: SGDLS, YYNGEE. V dropped 3 bases and J dropped 0 bases, with 18 bases sitting between them. The CDR3 contains 18 residues. The CDR3 coding sequence is TGTGCCAGCAGCGATCATCTGCCGGGGGCCACGAACACCGGGGAGCTGTTTTTT. It encodes CASSDHLPGATNTGELFF.